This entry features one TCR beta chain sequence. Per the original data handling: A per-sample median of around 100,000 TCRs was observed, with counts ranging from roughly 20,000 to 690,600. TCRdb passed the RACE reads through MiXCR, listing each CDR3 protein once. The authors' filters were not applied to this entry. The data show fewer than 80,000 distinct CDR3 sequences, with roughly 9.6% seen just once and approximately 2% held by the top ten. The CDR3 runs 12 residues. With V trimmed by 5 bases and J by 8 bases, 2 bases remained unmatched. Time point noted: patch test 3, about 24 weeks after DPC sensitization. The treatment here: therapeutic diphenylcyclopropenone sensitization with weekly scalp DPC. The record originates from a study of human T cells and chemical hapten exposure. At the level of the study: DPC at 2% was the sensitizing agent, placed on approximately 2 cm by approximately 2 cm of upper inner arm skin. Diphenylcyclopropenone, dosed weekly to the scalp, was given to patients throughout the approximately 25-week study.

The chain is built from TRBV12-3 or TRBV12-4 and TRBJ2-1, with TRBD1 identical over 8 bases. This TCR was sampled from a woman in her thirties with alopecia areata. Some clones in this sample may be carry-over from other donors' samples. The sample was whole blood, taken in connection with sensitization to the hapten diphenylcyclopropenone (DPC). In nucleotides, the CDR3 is TGTGCCAGCAGTCCGACAGGGGATGAGCAGTTCTTC. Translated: CASSPTGDEQFF.